The 13 T cell receptor beta chains below all came from one sample that was sequenced in a study of Ad26.COV2.S vaccination and SARS-CoV-2 variants. Treatment given: roughly 19 received Ad26.COV2.S at low or high dose, single or two shots; a few received placebo; per-sample allocation not given. At day 63 after the first vaccine or placebo injection, samples were drawn. Produced via immunoSEQ multiplex PCR; TCRdb's table is partial and in-frame only. The data contain about 370,000 clones, approximately 91% of them singletons. The specimen was peripheral blood, collected in a trial of Ad26.COV2.S vaccine versus placebo. The receptors shown here come from a person between 18 and 65 years old who received the Ad26.COV2.S COVID-19 vaccine or a placebo.

The chain recombines TRBV7-2 with TRBJ2-7, with D tentatively TRBD1 (5 bases). This CDR3 region has 15 residues. V was clipped by 1 base and J by 6 bases, with 16 bases between them. From germline, CDR1 is SGHTA and CDR2 FQGNSA. CDR3: CASSLVPSPRGEQYF. CDR3 coding DNA: TGTGCCAGCAGCTTAGTTCCGTCCCCTAGGGGCGAGCAGTACTTC.

The chain carries TRBV6-1 and TRBJ2-7, with 11 bases fitting TRBD2. Unmatched junction bases numbered 16, after V lost 4 bases and J lost 2 bases. This CDR3 comprises 19 residues. Germline V gene data show CDR1 as MNHNS and CDR2 as SASEGT. The CDR3 DNA sequence: TGTGCCAGCAGTGGGAGATCCGGGACTAGCGGTTCTAAAACCTACGAGCAGTACTTC. It encodes CASSGRSGTSGSKTYEQYF.

This chain connects TRBV4-3 to TRBJ2-1, with 10 bases lining up with TRBD1. This CDR3 is built from 16 residues. CDR1 and CDR2 from the germline V gene are LGHNA and YSLEER. With V trimmed by 3 bases and J by 3 bases, 5 bases remained unmatched. In DNA, the CDR3 is TGCGCCAGCAGCCATCGACAGGGGGCAAGCTACAATGAGCAGTTCTTC. Its protein is CASSHRQGASYNEQFF.

This clone was recorded once. This chain joins TRBV18 and TRBJ1-1; D is unresolved. CDR1 is KGHSH and CDR2 is LQKENI in the germline V gene. Deletions cut 0 bases from V and 8 bases from J, with 13 bases between. This CDR3 is built from 14 residues. The CDR3: CASSPPRGLIEAFF. The CDR3 nucleotides are TGTGCCAGCTCACCACCGCGTGGACTTATAGAAGCTTTCTTT.

The chain combines TRBV7-8 with TRBJ1-6; perhaps TRBD1 as D (6 bases). The CDR3 has 17 amino acids. CDR1 and CDR2 (germline): SGHVS, FQNEAQ. The V end was cut by 5 bases, the J end by 8 bases, with 22 bases between. The CDR3 bases are TGTGCCAGCAGCGCCCCGGGAGGGGGGGACCAGGATTCACCCCTCCACTTT. This sequence encodes CASSAPGGGDQDSPLHF.

V and J are TRBV7-9 and TRBJ1-2; no reliable D call. The V end was cut by 3 bases, the J end by 10 bases, with 9 bases between. Germline V gene lookup returns CDR1 SEHNR and CDR2 FQNEAQ (reference sequence). The CDR3 spans 11 residues. The CDR3, as DNA: TGTGCCAGCAGCTTGTCCGAGACCTACACCTTC. Translation: CASSLSETYTF.

The chain has TRBV28 and TRBJ1-2; TRBD1 matches at 9 bases. Germline V gene sequence: CDR1 MDHEN, CDR2 SYDVKM. The CDR3 consists of 14 residues. The trim removed 5 bases at V and 3 bases at J, leaving 4 bases unmatched. CDR3 coding DNA: TGTGCCAGCAGTGGGACAGGGAAAGACTATGGCTACACCTTC. It encodes CASSGTGKDYGYTF.

V gene TRBV5-1 combines with J gene TRBJ2-1; D is perhaps TRBD2 (5 bases). CDR3 length: 19 residues. Per the germline V gene, CDR1 is SGHRS and CDR2 is YFSETQ. V was shortened by 1 base and J by 6 bases, with 26 bases between the two germline ends. CDR3 coding DNA: TGCGCCAGCAGCTTGAGGGCAGTCGAGGGCCTCGGGTCACGCAATGAGCAGTTCTTC. This sequence encodes CASSLRAVEGLGSRNEQFF.

This chain connects TRBV2 to TRBJ1-2, with 9 bases aligning to TRBD1. The germline V gene encodes CDR1 SNHLY and CDR2 FYNNEI. This CDR3 is built from 11 residues. V shed 10 bases, J shed 6 bases, and the junction held 3 bases outside the gene matches. In DNA, the CDR3 is TGTGCCAACAGGGGGCTCAATGGCTACACCTTC. Translation gives CANRGLNGYTF.

This chain connects TRBV5-4 to TRBJ2-1, with 8 positions matching TRBD1. Germline loops: CDR1 SGHNT, CDR2 YYREEE (reference sequence). After removal of 3 bases from V and 5 bases from J, the junction contained 4 bases not matched to a gene. This CDR3 comprises 14 residues. The CDR3 region is CASSSGQVDNEQFF. In nucleotides, the CDR3 is TGTGCCAGCAGCTCGGGACAGGTCGACAATGAGCAGTTCTTC.

This clone showed up just once. This sequence joins TRBV9 and TRBJ2-3; 9 bases align to TRBD1. V lost 3 bases to trimming and J lost 5 bases; unmatched junction nucleotides: 4. There are 14 residues in the CDR3. In germline, CDR1 is SGDLS, CDR2 YYNGEE. In nucleotides, the CDR3 is TGTGCCAGCAGCGCCGGGACAGGGAGAGATACGCAGTATTTT. Protein product: CASSAGTGRDTQYF.

The chain joins TRBV30 to TRBJ2-2, with D unclear. V was shortened by 2 bases and J by 8 bases, with 6 bases between the two germline ends. The CDR3 has 11 residues. CDR1 GTSNPN and CDR2 SVGIG come from the germline V gene (reference sequence). In DNA, the CDR3 is TGTGCCTGGAGTCGCCAAGGGGAGCTGTTTTTT. As protein: CAWSRQGELFF.

The chain couples TRBV29-1 to TRBJ2-1; 8 bases match TRBD1. The CDR3 is 14 residues long. Germline CDR1 reads SQVTM; CDR2 reads ANQGSEA. V lost 5 bases, J lost 8 bases, and 11 bases stayed unmatched. The CDR3 region is CSVNTGGPPDEQFF. The CDR3 DNA is TGCAGCGTTAACACAGGGGGGCCCCCGGATGAGCAGTTCTTC.